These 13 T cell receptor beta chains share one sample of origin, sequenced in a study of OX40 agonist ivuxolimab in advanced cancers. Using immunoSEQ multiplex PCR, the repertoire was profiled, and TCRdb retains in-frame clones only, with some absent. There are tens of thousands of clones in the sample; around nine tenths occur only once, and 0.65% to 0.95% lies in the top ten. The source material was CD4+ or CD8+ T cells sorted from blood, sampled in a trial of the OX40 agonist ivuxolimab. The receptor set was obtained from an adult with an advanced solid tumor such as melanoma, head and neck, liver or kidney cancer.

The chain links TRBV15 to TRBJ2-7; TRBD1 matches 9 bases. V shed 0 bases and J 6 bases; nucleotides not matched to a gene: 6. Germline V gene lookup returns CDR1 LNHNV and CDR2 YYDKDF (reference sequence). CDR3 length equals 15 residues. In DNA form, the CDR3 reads TGTGCCACCAGCAGAGATCCGGGACAGGGCCTCGAGCAGTACTTC. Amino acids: CATSRDPGQGLEQYF.

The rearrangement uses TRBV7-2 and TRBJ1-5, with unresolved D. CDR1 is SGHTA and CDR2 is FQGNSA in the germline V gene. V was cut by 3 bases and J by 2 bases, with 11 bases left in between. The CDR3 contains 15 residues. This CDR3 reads CASSLSSSGNQPQHF. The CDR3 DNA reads TGTGCCAGCAGCTTGTCGAGTTCGGGCAATCAGCCCCAGCATTTT.

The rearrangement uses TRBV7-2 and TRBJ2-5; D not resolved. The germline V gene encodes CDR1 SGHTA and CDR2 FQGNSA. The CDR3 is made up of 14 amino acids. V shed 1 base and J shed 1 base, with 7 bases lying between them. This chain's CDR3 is CASSLDDAQETQYF. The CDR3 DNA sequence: TGTGCCAGCAGCTTAGATGACGCCCAAGAGACCCAGTACTTC. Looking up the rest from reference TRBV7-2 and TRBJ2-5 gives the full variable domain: GAGVSQSPSNKVTEKGKDVELRCDPISGHTALYWYRQSLGQGLEFLIYFQGNSAPDKSGLPSDRFSAERTGGSVSTLTIQRTQQEDSAVYLCASSLDDAQETQYFGPGTRLLVL.

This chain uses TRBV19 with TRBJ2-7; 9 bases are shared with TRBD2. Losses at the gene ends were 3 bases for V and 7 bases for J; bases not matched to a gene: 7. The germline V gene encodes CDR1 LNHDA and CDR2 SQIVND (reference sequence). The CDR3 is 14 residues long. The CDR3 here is CASSMTAGGGEQYF. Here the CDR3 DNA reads TGTGCCAGTAGTATGACTGCGGGAGGGGGTGAGCAGTACTTC.

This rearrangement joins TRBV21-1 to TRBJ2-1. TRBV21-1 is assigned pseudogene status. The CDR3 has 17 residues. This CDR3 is CASSTGAGDDSYNEQFF. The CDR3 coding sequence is TGTGCCAGCAGCACCGGGGCCGGGGACGATTCCTACAATGAGCAGTTCTTC.

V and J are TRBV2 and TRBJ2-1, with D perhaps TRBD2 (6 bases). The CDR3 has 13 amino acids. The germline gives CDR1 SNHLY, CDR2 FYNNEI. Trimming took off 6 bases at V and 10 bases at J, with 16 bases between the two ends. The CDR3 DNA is TGTGCCAGCAGCTCCCATAGCGGTGGCGAGCAGTTCTTC. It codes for CASSSHSGGEQFF.

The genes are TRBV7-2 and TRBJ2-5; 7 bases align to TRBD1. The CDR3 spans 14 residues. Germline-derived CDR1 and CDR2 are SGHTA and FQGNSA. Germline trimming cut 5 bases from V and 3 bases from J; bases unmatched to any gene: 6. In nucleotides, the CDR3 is TGTGCCAGCAGCACGCGACAGGGCGAAGAGACCCAGTACTTC. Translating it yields CASSTRQGEETQYF.

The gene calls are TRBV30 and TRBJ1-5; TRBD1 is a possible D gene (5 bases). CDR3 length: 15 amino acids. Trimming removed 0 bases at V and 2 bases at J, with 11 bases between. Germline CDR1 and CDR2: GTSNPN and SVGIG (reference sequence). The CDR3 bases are TGTGCCTGGAGTGTATCGGGCAGGGGCAATCAGCCCCAGCATTTT. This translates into CAWSVSGRGNQPQHF.

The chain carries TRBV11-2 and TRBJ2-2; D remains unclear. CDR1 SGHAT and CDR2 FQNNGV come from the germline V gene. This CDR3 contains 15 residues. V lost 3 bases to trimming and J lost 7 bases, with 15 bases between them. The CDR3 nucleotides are TGTGCCAGCAGCTTCTTGGCGCTGGGAATCGGGGAGCTGTTTTTT. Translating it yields CASSFLALGIGELFF. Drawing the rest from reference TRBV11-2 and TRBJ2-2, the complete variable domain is EAGVAQSPRYKIIEKRQSVAFWCNPISGHATLYWYQQILGQGPKLLIQFQNNGVVDDSQLPKDRFSAERLKGVDSTLKIQPAKLEDSAVYLCASSFLALGIGELFFGEGSRLTVL.

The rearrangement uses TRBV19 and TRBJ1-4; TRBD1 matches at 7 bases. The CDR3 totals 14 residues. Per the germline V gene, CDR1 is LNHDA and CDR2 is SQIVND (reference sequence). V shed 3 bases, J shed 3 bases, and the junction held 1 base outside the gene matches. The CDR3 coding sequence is TGTGCCAGTAGTATGGGGACAGCTAATGAAAAACTGTTTTTT. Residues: CASSMGTANEKLFF.

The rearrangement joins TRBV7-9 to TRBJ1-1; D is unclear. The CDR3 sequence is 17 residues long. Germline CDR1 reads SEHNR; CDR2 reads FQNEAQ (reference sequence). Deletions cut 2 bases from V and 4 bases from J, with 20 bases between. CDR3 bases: TGTGCCAGCAGCTTAAATGCACCGGAACGGATTAGCACTGAAGCTTTCTTT. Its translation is CASSLNAPERISTEAFF.

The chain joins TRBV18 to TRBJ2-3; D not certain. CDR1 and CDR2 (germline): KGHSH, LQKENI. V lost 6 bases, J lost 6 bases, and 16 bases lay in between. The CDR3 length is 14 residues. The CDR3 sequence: CASSLLGSQDTQYF. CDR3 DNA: TGTGCCAGCTCCCTCTTGGGTAGCCAGGATACGCAGTATTTT.

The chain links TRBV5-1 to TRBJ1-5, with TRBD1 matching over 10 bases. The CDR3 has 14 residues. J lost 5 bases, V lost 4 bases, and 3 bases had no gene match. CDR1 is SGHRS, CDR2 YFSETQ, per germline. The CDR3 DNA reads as TGCGCCAGCAGCACCGGGACAGGGGATCAGCCCCAGCATTTT. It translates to CASSTGTGDQPQHF.